This TCR beta chain comes out of a study of blood T cell repertoires in COVID-19. CDR3 size: 15 residues. Germline V CDR1 and CDR2: SGDLS, YYNGEE. V lost 0 bases to trimming and J lost 1 base, with 10 bases between them. Assay used: immunoSEQ multiplex PCR; TCRdb lists only in-frame clones, some missing. Of some 43,000 clones in the sample, approximately 88% were seen once. The sequence came from a man in his forties or fifties with active or convalescent COVID-19. The sample comprised peripheral blood. The J gene is TRBJ1-1, the V gene TRBV9; the D is unclear. The CDR3 is CASSVVGSRNTEAFF. The CDR3 DNA is TGTGCCAGCAGCGTAGTTGGGTCTAGGAACACTGAAGCTTTCTTT.